The 14 T cell receptor beta chains reported below all come from one sample, sequenced in a study of cytomegalovirus exposure and HLA in healthy donors. PCR was performed using 60 Vbeta and 13 Jbeta primers. The table came from immunoSEQ multiplex PCR; TCRdb's copy has only in-frame clones and leaves some out. The sample holds 150,000 to 200,000 clones, roughly 83% seen once. The source material was PBMCs. The receptor source for this set is a woman aged 45 to 65 in good health and CMV-seronegative.

V and J are TRBV7-6 and TRBJ2-1, with 7 bases fitting TRBD2. The CDR3 has 16 amino acids. The J segment lost 3 bases and the V segment lost 0 bases, leaving 5 bases of the junction unmatched. The germline V gene has CDR1 SGHVS and CDR2 FNYEAQ. Here the CDR3 DNA reads TGTGCCAGCAGCTTAGCGCGCGGGGGACTCTACAATGAGCAGTTCTTC. It yields the protein CASSLARGGLYNEQFF.

As for this clone: One end of the junction does not line up with germline, which may come from a read error. The V and J genes are TRBV27 and TRBJ2-6; D may be TRBD1 (5 bases). Germline V gene sequence: CDR1 MNHEY, CDR2 SMNVEV (reference sequence). The CDR3 is 15 residues long. CDR3 amino acids: CASSSLGSGANALTF. In DNA form, the CDR3 reads TGTGCCAGCAGTTCCCTAGGCTCTGGGGCCAACGCCCTGACTTTC.

The V and J genes are TRBV19 and TRBJ2-4, with TRBD1 matching over 7 bases. Trimming took 3 bases from V and 3 from J; bases not matched to a gene: 2. Germline values: CDR1 LNHDA, CDR2 SQIVND (reference sequence). The CDR3 runs 14 residues. CDR3 amino acids: CASSMSGGKNIQYF. In nucleotides, the CDR3 is TGTGCCAGTAGTATGTCAGGGGGCAAAAACATTCAGTACTTC. Based on the CDR3 plus reference TRBV19 and TRBJ2-4, the full variable domain is DGGITQSPKYLFRKEGQNVTLSCEQNLNHDAMYWYRQDPGQGLRLIYYSQIVNDFQKGDIAEGYSVSREKKESFPLTVTSAQKNPTAFYLCASSMSGGKNIQYFGAGTRLSVL.

This chain joins TRBV19 and TRBJ1-5, with D perhaps matching TRBD1 (6 bases). Trimming cost V 5 bases and J 4 bases, with 21 bases left between them. The CDR3 runs to 17 residues. Germline V gene lookup returns CDR1 LNHDA and CDR2 SQIVND (reference sequence). The CDR3: CASSVSSKGTLNQPQHF. Written as DNA, the CDR3 is TGTGCCAGTAGTGTATCAAGCAAAGGGACATTAAATCAGCCCCAGCATTTT.

The chain combines TRBV28 with TRBJ1-1; D call uncertain. V lost 6 bases and J lost 2, with 10 bases in between. CDR1 MDHEN and CDR2 SYDVKM come from the germline V gene. The CDR3 has 13 amino acids. The CDR3 reads CASSLPANTEAFF. In DNA form, the CDR3 reads TGTGCCAGCAGCCTACCCGCCAACACTGAAGCTTTCTTT. Supplemented by reference TRBV28 and TRBJ1-1, the full variable domain reads DVKVTQSSRYLVKRTGEKVFLECVQDMDHENMFWYRQDPGLGLRLIYFSYDVKMKEKGDIPEGYSVSREKKERFSLILESASTNQTSMYLCASSLPANTEAFFGQGTRLTVV.

The chain recombines TRBV27 with TRBJ2-7; perhaps TRBD2 as D (5 bases). The V end lost 5 bases, the J end lost 0 bases, and 8 bases lay between the germline ends. Per the germline V gene, CDR1 is MNHEY and CDR2 is SMNVEV (reference sequence). The CDR3 has 13 residues. The CDR3 loop is CASSSGLSYEQYF. The CDR3 DNA sequence: TGTGCCAGCAGTAGCGGCCTCTCCTACGAGCAGTACTTC.

This clone has only a few counts. The chain is built from TRBV18 and TRBJ1-1; 7 bases map to TRBD1. Looked up from germline, CDR1 is KGHSH and CDR2 is LQKENI. The CDR3 is 14 residues long. Trimming took 7 bases from V and 2 from J; bases not matched to a gene: 7. The CDR3: CASLLDRLNTEAFF. The DNA for the CDR3 is TGTGCCAGCTTGCTGGACAGGCTTAACACTGAAGCTTTCTTT.

The chain is built from TRBV12-2 and TRBJ2-7; TRBD2, the table's D call, lacks a check against the DNA. TRBV12-2 is a documented pseudogene. The CDR3 sequence is 13 residues long. The CDR3 sequence is CASRSGLVCEQYF. The CDR3 region has the DNA TGTGCAAGTCGCTCCGGACTAGTGTGCGAGCAGTACTTC.

The V gene is TRBV29-1, the J gene TRBJ1-1; a possible D gene is TRBD1 (5 bases). Between the trimmed V and J ends, which lost 2 bases and 6 bases, there was a span of 10 bases. The germline V gene has CDR1 SQVTM and CDR2 ANQGSEA. This CDR3 spans 12 amino acids. CDR3 residues: CSVEWGFAEAFF. Here the CDR3 DNA reads TGCAGCGTTGAATGGGGCTTTGCTGAAGCTTTCTTT.

The chain joins TRBV6-1 to TRBJ2-7, with TRBD2 identical over 7 bases. With 6 bases clipped from V and 7 bases from J, the junction kept 12 bases outside the gene matches. Germline V gives CDR1 MNHNS, CDR2 SASEGT. The CDR3 totals 14 residues. The CDR3 reads CASSELLATGEQYF. The DNA for the CDR3 is TGTGCCAGCAGCGAACTACTAGCGACGGGTGAGCAGTACTTC.

This chain connects TRBV4-1 to TRBJ1-1; D is unresolved. Trimming stripped 1 base from V and 1 base from J, with 7 bases between. Germline-derived CDR1 and CDR2 are MGHRA and YSYEKL. The CDR3 contains 14 residues. The CDR3 loop is CASSQAVANTEAFF. The CDR3 nucleotides read TGCGCCAGCAGCCAAGCAGTGGCGAACACTGAAGCTTTCTTT.

This CDR3 is CASTPRAGANTEAFF. In nucleotides, the CDR3 is TGTGCCAGCACCCCACGCGCGGGCGCGAACACTGAAGCTTTCTTT. The chain joins TRBV2 to TRBJ1-1; D is ambiguous. This CDR3 region has 15 residues. V lost 7 bases to trimming and J lost 1 base, with 16 bases between them. Germline CDR1 is SNHLY and CDR2 is FYNNEI. The full variable domain, in which reference TRBV2 and TRBJ1-1 provide the parts outside the CDR3, is EPEVTQTPSHQVTQMGQEVILRCVPISNHLYFYWYRQILGQKVEFLVSFYNNEISEKSEIFDDQFSVERPDGSNFTLKIRSTKLEDSAMYFCASTPRAGANTEAFFGQGTRLTVV.

The chain is built from TRBV5-1 and TRBJ1-1, with a possible D match to TRBD1 (5 bases). V was pared by 4 bases and J by 6 bases, with 22 bases between. The CDR3 is made up of 16 amino acids. Germline CDR1 and CDR2: SGHRS and YFSETQ. CDR3: CASSNTNNVQGAEAFF. The CDR3 bases are TGCGCCAGCAGCAACACAAACAATGTTCAGGGTGCTGAAGCTTTCTTT.

CDR3 bases: TGTGCCAGCAGCAAGCTCGGGGGGTCGAACACCGGGGAGCTGTTTTTT. Its translation: CASSKLGGSNTGELFF. The chain is built from TRBV7-3 and TRBJ2-2, with 7 bases that match TRBD2. The J segment lost 0 bases and the V segment lost 5 bases, leaving 6 bases of the junction unmatched. This CDR3 is built from 16 residues. CDR1 SGHTA and CDR2 FQGTGA come from the germline V gene. Full variable domain (outside the CDR3, taken from reference TRBV7-3 and TRBJ2-2): GAGVSQTPSNKVTEKGKYVELRCDPISGHTALYWYRQSLGQGPEFLIYFQGTGAADDSGLPNDRFFAVRPEGSVSTLKIQRTERGDSAVYLCASSKLGGSNTGELFFGEGSRLTVL.